This T cell receptor beta chain was captured in a study of lymphopenia after photon versus proton radiotherapy. Regarding the study as a whole: Photon-treated patients lost naive T cells and TCR diversity; proton-treated stayed stable.

A word on this clone: Antigen unknown. Other DNA sequences in the sample encode the same CDR3.

Germline CDR1 reads SGHDT; CDR2 reads YYEEEE. CDR3 length equals 15 residues. The V and J ends lost 0 bases and 0 bases respectively, with 8 bases between them. The table came from immunoSEQ multiplex PCR; TCRdb's copy has only in-frame clones and leaves some out. The sample holds 7,400 or so clones, 75% to 90% seen once. The origin of this receptor is a woman aged 65 to 85 with pancreatic cancer. Sequencing used peripheral blood, obtained from a patient treated with photon-based radiotherapy. J is TRBJ2-3 and V is TRBV5-6, with unresolved D. CDR3: CASSLGPRSTDTQYF. In DNA form, the CDR3 reads TGTGCCAGCAGCTTGGGGCCAAGGAGCACAGATACGCAGTATTTT. Looking up the rest from reference TRBV5-6 and TRBJ2-3 gives the full variable domain: DAGVTQSPTHLIKTRGQQVTLRCSPKSGHDTVSWYQQALGQGPQFIFQYYEEEERQRGNFPDRFSGHQFPNYSSELNVNALLLGDSALYLCASSLGPRSTDTQYFGPGTRLTVL.